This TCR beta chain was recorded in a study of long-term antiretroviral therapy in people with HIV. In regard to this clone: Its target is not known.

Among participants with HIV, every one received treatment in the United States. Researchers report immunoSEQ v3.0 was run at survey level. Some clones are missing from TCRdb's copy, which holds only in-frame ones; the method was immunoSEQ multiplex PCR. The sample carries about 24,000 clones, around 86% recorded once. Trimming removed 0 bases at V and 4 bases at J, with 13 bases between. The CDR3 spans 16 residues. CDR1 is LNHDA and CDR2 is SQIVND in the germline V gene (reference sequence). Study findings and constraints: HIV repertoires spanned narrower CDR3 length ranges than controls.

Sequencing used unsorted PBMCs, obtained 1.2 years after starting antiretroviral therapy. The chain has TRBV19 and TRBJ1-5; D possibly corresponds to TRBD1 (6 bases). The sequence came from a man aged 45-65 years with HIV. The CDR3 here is CASSIDGAGENQPQHF. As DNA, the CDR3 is TGTGCCAGTAGTATAGATGGGGCAGGGGAAAATCAGCCCCAGCATTTT.